The clone carrying this T cell receptor beta chain appeared once. Its antigen remains unknown. Clones were sequenced by immunoSEQ multiplex PCR, and TCRdb holds only the in-frame ones, with some missing. Of under 2,000,000 clones listed, over 85% were seen once; the top ten hold more than 0.9%. CDR3 size: 16 residues. Trimming at V came to 5 bases and at J to 0 bases, leaving 5 bases not matched to a gene. Germline CDR1 SGHAT, CDR2 FQDESV (reference sequence). Naive CD8 cells were CD45RO-negative, positively selected for CCR7, excluding terminally differentiated effector memory CD45RA+ cells. Recent vaccinations or acute infections were absent in the healthy HIV-negative adult donors. This entry belongs to a study of shared clonotypes between healthy human individuals. Study-wide results and limits: Tissue TCR repertoires likely differ from these blood-only repertoires. Naive CD4 clonotype sharing across a few donors was approximately 5%. Rarefaction exposed incomplete sorted-subset sequencing despite large depth.

The V call is TRBV11-1, the J call TRBJ2-3, with 10 positions matching TRBD2. Sequencing was performed on naive CD8+ T cells sorted from blood. The origin of this receptor is a man younger than 35 in good health. The CDR3 sequence: CASSPAAGGSTDTQYF. The CDR3 DNA sequence: TGTGCCAGCAGCCCAGCAGCGGGGGGGAGCACAGATACGCAGTATTTT. Looking up the rest from reference TRBV11-1 and TRBJ2-3 gives the full variable domain: EAEVAQSPRYKITEKSQAVAFWCDPISGHATLYWYRQILGQGPELLVQFQDESVVDDSQLPKDRFSAERLKGVDSTLKIQPAELGDSAMYLCASSPAAGGSTDTQYFGPGTRLTVL.